This T cell receptor beta chain was retrieved from a study of vaccination effects on CD4 cells after COVID-19. Study as a whole: The post-vaccine samples were taken, at the median, 72 days after the second dose.

The CDR3 sequence is 11 residues long. Per the germline V gene, CDR1 is MRHNA and CDR2 is SNTAGT. V gave up 7 bases and J gave up 1 base, with 4 bases separating them. Cultured cells yielded isolated CD4+ T cells after 10 to 11 days. The participants, recipients of two vaccine doses, got either BNT162b2 or mRNA-1273. TCRdb's table, derived via immunoSEQ multiplex PCR, lists solely in-frame clones and lacks some. Of tens of thousands of clones listed, around 74% are singletons. Study outcomes and limitations: The study, lacking early post-infection timepoints, had few convalescent patients.

About this clone: Antigen unknown.

This sequence originates from a human donor who received a COVID-19 vaccine. This chain links TRBV6-4 with TRBJ1-1; D not resolved. This material consisted of CD4+ T cells from PBMCs cultured without peptide, taken after COVID-19 vaccination. In DNA, the CDR3 is TGTGCCAGCATCGAGAACACTGAAGCTTTCTTT. Translating gives CASIENTEAFF.